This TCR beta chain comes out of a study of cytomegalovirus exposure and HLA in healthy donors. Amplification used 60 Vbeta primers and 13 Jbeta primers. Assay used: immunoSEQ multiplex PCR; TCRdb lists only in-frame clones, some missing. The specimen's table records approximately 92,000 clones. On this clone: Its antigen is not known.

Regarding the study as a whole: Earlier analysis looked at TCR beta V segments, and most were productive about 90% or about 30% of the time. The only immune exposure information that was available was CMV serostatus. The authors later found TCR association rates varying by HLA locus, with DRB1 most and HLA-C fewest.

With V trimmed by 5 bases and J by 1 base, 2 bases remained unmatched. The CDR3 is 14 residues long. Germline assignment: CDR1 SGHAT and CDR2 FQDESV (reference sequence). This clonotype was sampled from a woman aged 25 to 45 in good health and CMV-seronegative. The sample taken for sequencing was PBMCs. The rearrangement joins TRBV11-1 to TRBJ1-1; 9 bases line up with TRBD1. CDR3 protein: CASSQDRGNTEAFF. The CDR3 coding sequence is TGTGCCAGCAGCCAGGACAGGGGGAACACTGAAGCTTTCTTT.